The text below deals with one T cell receptor beta chain. This record belongs to a study of CD8+ T cells in alopecia areata. The treatment was: oral pan-JAK inhibitor, 5-10 mg twice daily. The CDR3 contains 14 residues. V lost 5 bases to trimming and J lost 10 bases; unmatched junction nucleotides: 9. In germline, CDR1 is GTSNPN, CDR2 SVGIG (reference sequence). Sequencing used cDNA as its template, made by extracting RNA and reverse transcribing it. Using immunoSEQ multiplex PCR, the repertoire was profiled, and TCRdb retains in-frame clones only, with some absent. Among about 190,000 clones listed, about 60% were seen once.

This sample comprised CD8+ T cells sorted from blood, obtained at week 24, from a patient treated with tofacitinib. The gene calls are TRBV30 and TRBJ1-6; 9 positions match TRBD1. This sequence originates from a human donor with alopecia areata. CDR3 loop: CAWHTGGAWSPLHF. The CDR3 DNA follows: TGTGCCTGGCACACAGGGGGCGCTTGGTCACCCCTCCACTTT.